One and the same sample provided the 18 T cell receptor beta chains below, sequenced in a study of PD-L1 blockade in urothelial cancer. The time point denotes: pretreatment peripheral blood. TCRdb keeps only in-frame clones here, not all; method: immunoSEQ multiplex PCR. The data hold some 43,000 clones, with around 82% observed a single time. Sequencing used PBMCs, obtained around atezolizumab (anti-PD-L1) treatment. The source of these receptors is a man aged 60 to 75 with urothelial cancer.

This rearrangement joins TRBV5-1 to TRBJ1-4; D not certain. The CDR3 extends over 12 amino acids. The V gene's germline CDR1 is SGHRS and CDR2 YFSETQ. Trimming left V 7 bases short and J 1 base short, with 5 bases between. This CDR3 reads CASGGTNEKLFF. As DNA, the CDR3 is TGCGCCAGCGGCGGAACTAATGAAAAACTGTTTTTT.

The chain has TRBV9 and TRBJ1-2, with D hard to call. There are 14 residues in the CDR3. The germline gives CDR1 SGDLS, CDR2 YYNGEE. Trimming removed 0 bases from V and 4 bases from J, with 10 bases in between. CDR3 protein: CASSVEAEAYGYTF. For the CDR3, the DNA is TGTGCCAGCAGCGTAGAGGCGGAAGCCTATGGCTACACCTTC.

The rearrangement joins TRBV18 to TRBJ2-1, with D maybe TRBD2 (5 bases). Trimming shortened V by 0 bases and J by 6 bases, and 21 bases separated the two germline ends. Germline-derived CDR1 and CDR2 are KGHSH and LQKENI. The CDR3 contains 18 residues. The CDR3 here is CASSPPAGEGSGRNEQFF. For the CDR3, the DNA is TGTGCCAGCTCACCACCGGCCGGAGAGGGAAGTGGTCGCAATGAGCAGTTCTTC.

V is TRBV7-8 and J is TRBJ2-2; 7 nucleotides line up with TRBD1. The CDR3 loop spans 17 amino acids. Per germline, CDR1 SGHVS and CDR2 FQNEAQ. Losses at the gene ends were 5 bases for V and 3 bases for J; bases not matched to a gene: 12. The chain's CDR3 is CASSPRRNRGDTGELFF. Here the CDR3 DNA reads TGTGCCAGCAGCCCCAGGAGAAACAGGGGTGACACCGGGGAGCTGTTTTTT.

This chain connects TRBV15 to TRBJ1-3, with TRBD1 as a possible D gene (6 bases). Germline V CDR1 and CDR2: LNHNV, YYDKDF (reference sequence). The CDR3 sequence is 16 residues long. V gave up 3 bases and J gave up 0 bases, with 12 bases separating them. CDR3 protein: CATSRGAVGSGNTIYF. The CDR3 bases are TGTGCCACCAGCAGGGGGGCAGTTGGCTCTGGAAACACCATATATTTT.

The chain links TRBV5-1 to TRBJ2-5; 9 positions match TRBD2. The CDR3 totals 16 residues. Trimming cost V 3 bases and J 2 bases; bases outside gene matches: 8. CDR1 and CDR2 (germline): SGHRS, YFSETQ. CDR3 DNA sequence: TGCGCCAGCAGCTCCCCGGGTAGCGGGAGACAAGAGACCCAGTACTTC. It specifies CASSSPGSGRQETQYF.

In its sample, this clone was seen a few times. CDR3 loop: CASSLREIGNEQFF. The CDR3 DNA sequence: TGCGCCAGCAGCTTGCGGGAGATTGGCAATGAGCAGTTCTTC. The rearrangement uses TRBV5-1 and TRBJ2-1, with D possibly matching TRBD2 (6 bases). There are 14 residues in the CDR3. Deletions cut 1 base from V and 6 bases from J, with 11 bases between. Germline CDR1 and CDR2: SGHRS and YFSETQ.

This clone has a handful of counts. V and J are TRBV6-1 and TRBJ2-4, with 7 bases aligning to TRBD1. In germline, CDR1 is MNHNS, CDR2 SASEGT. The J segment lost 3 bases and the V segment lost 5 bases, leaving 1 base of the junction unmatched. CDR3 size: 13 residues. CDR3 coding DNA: TGTGCCAGCAGTTGGGACAGCAAAAACATTCAGTACTTC. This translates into CASSWDSKNIQYF.

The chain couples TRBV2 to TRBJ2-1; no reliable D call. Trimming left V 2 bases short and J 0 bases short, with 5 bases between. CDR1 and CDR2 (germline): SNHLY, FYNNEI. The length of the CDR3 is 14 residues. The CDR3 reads CASSERSSYNEQFF. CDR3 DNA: TGTGCCAGCAGTGAAAGGAGCTCCTACAATGAGCAGTTCTTC. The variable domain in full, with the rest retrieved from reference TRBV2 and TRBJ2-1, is EPEVTQTPSHQVTQMGQEVILRCVPISNHLYFYWYRQILGQKVEFLVSFYNNEISEKSEIFDDQFSVERPDGSNFTLKIRSTKLEDSAMYFCASSERSSYNEQFFGPGTRLTVL.

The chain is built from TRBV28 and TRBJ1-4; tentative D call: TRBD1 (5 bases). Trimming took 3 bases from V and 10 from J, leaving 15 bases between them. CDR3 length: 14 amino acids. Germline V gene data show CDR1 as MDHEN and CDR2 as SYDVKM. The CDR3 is CASSFRGAEGKLFF. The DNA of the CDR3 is TGTGCCAGCAGTTTCCGAGGGGCGGAGGGAAAACTGTTTTTT. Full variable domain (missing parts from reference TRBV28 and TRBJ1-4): DVKVTQSSRYLVKRTGEKVFLECVQDMDHENMFWYRQDPGLGLRLIYFSYDVKMKEKGDIPEGYSVSREKKERFSLILESASTNQTSMYLCASSFRGAEGKLFFGSGTQLSVL.

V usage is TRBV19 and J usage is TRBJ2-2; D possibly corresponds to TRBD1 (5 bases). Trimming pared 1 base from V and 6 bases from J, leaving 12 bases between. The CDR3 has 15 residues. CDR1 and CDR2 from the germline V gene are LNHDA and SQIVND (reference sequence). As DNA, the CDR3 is TGTGCCAGTAGTATAGCAGGGTCTGAGTCCGGGGAGCTGTTTTTT. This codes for CASSIAGSESGELFF. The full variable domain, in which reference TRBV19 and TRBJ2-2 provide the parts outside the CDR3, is DGGITQSPKYLFRKEGQNVTLSCEQNLNHDAMYWYRQDPGQGLRLIYYSQIVNDFQKGDIAEGYSVSREKKESFPLTVTSAQKNPTAFYLCASSIAGSESGELFFGEGSRLTVL.

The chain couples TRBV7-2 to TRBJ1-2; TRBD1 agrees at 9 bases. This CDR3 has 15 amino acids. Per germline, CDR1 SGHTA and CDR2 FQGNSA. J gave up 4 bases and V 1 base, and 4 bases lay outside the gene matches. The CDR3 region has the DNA TGTGCCAGCAGCTTAGAGACAGGGGGAGGCTATGGCTACACCTTC. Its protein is CASSLETGGGYGYTF.

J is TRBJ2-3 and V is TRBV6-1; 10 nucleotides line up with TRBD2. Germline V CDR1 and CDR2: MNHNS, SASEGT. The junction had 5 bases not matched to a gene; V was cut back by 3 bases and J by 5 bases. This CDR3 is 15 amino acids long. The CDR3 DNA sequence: TGTGCCAGCAGTGAGCGACTAGCGGGTCGAGATACGCAGTATTTT. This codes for CASSERLAGRDTQYF.

CDR3 sequence reads: CASSQEFRGGGAVDTQYF. In DNA form, the CDR3 reads TGTGCCAGCAGCCAAGAGTTTCGGGGCGGGGGGGCGGTAGATACGCAGTATTTT. J is TRBJ2-3 and V is TRBV4-2, with TRBD2 identical over 9 bases. The germline V gene has CDR1 LGHNA and CDR2 YNFKEQ. V was pared by 0 bases and J by 5 bases, with 12 bases of the junction left unmatched. This CDR3 is built from 18 residues.

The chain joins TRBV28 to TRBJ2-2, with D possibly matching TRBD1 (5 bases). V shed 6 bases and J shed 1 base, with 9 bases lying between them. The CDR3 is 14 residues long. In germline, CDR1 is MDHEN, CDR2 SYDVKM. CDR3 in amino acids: CASRGQGNTGELFF. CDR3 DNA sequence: TGTGCCAGCAGGGGTCAGGGGAACACCGGGGAGCTGTTTTTT. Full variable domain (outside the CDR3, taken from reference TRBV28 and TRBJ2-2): DVKVTQSSRYLVKRTGEKVFLECVQDMDHENMFWYRQDPGLGLRLIYFSYDVKMKEKGDIPEGYSVSREKKERFSLILESASTNQTSMYLCASRGQGNTGELFFGEGSRLTVL.

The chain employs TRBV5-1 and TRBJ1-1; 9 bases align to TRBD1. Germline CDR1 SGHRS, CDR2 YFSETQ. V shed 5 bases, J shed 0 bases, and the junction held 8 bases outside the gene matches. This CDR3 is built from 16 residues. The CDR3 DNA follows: TGCGCCAGCAGTTTCCCGGGACAGGGTTTGAACACTGAAGCTTTCTTT. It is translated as CASSFPGQGLNTEAFF.

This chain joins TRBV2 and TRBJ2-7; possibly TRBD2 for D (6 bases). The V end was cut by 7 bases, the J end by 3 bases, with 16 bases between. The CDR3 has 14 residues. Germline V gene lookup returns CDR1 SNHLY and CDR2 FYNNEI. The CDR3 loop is CASTRPGGDYEQYF. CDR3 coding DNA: TGTGCCAGCACTCGACCCGGGGGAGACTACGAGCAGTACTTC.

CDR3 amino acids: CASSQPGTRILNEQFF. CDR3 bases: TGTGCCAGCAGCCAACCCGGGACTCGTATACTAAATGAGCAGTTCTTC. This chain connects TRBV7-2 to TRBJ2-1; the D gene is possibly TRBD2 (6 bases). Trimming removed 5 bases from V and 7 bases from J, with 21 bases in between. The CDR3 is 16 amino acids. The V gene's germline CDR1 is SGHTA and CDR2 FQGNSA.